The following is a T cell receptor beta chain sequence with its context. This table comes from immunoSEQ multiplex PCR, and its TCRdb copy is limited to in-frame clones, with some not included. This sample has about 43,000 clones, with more than 70% found just once. The sample originates from a study of PD-L1 blockade in urothelial cancer. The time point here: pretreatment peripheral blood. The ends were cut back, 10 bases at V and 1 base at J, with 13 bases in the middle. The CDR3 runs to 13 residues. Germline loops: CDR1 ENHRY, CDR2 SYGVKD. V is TRBV10-3 and J is TRBJ1-1, with D possibly being TRBD1 (5 bases). This sample comprised PBMCs, obtained around atezolizumab (anti-PD-L1) treatment. The clonotype was recovered from a man in his sixties with urothelial cancer. The CDR3 nucleotides read TGTGCCAGCTGCGGGGCCCAGAACACTGAAGCTTTCTTT. Translated, it gives CASCGAQNTEAFF.